A single sample gave rise to the 22 T cell receptor beta chains below, sequenced in a study of human T cells and chemical hapten exposure. TCRdb independently ran MiXCR on the 5' RACE reads; one entry per CDR3 protein. The profile shows fewer than 150,000 distinct CDR3 sequences, around a fifth of them singletons. Sequencing started from total RNA isolated from unfractionated whole blood. These TCRs come from a human donor in good health.

This clonotype appeared a few times. The chain joins TRBV6-6 to TRBJ2-6; no definite D call. Germline V lookup: CDR1 MNHNY, CDR2 SVGAGI (reference sequence). Trimming removed 8 bases from V and 4 bases from J, with 9 bases in between. The CDR3 extends over 13 amino acids. The CDR3 DNA reads as TGTGCCAGCGAGACAAACGGGGCCAACGTCCTGACTTTC. It encodes CASETNGANVLTF.

This clonotype has only a few counts. The chain has TRBV28 and TRBJ2-4; possible D gene TRBD2, 5 bases. V was trimmed by 6 bases and J by 5 bases, leaving 8 bases between them. CDR3 length: 12 amino acids. From germline, CDR1 is MDHEN and CDR2 SYDVKM. This CDR3 is CASRLGENIQYF. CDR3 nucleotide sequence: TGTGCCAGCAGGTTGGGAGAAAACATTCAGTACTTC.

There are a few counts of this clonotype. This chain uses TRBV29-1 with TRBJ2-7; 7 nucleotides line up with TRBD2. From germline, CDR1 is SQVTM and CDR2 ANQGSEA. CDR3 length: 12 residues. Germline trimming cut 2 bases from V and 5 bases from J; bases unmatched to any gene: 3. The CDR3 sequence: CSVEKGGDEQYF. The CDR3 DNA is TGCAGCGTTGAAAAGGGAGGGGACGAGCAGTACTTC.

The V gene is TRBV4-1, the J gene TRBJ1-3; 9 nucleotides line up with TRBD1. CDR3 length equals 17 residues. Losses at the gene ends were 4 bases for V and 2 bases for J; bases not matched to a gene: 9. Germline CDR1 and CDR2: MGHRA and YSYEKL. CDR3 residues: CASSLRPGQGTGNTIYF. The CDR3 coding sequence is TGCGCCAGCAGCCTTCGTCCGGGACAGGGAACTGGAAACACCATATATTTT.

This chain connects TRBV6-6 to TRBJ2-7; 7 bases are a match to TRBD1. The germline gives CDR1 MNHNY, CDR2 SVGAGI (reference sequence). Trimming cost V 1 base and J 5 bases; bases outside gene matches: 14. This CDR3 comprises 17 residues. The chain's CDR3 is CASSYYPPGQSNHEQYF. CDR3 bases: TGTGCCAGCAGTTACTACCCTCCGGGACAGTCGAATCACGAGCAGTACTTC.

This clonotype was seen a handful of times. V and J are TRBV5-6 and TRBJ2-7; no firm D call. The ends were cut back, 4 bases at V and 0 bases at J, with 8 bases in the middle. Germline CDR1 and CDR2: SGHDT and YYEEEE. This CDR3 is 13 amino acids long. The CDR3 nucleotides read TGTGCCAGCAGCCCCTACCACTCCTACGAGCAGTACTTC. Translation: CASSPYHSYEQYF.

This chain links TRBV7-9 with TRBJ2-1; weak D call: TRBD2 (5 bases). The CDR3 contains 14 residues. CDR1 and CDR2 from the germline V gene are SEHNR and FQNEAQ (reference sequence). Trimming shortened V by 6 bases and J by 9 bases, and 18 bases separated the two germline ends. The CDR3: CASRNDERASEQFF. In nucleotides, the CDR3 is TGTGCCAGCAGGAATGACGAGAGGGCGAGTGAGCAGTTCTTC. Looking up the rest from reference TRBV7-9 and TRBJ2-1 gives the full variable domain: DTGVSQNPRHKITKRGQNVTFRCDPISEHNRLYWYRQTLGQGPEFLTYFQNEAQLEKSRLLSDRFSAERPKGSFSTLEIQRTEQGDSAMYLCASRNDERASEQFFGPGTRLTVL.

This clonotype appeared a few times. The gene calls are TRBV9 and TRBJ2-2; D unresolved. The CDR3 runs 13 residues. Trimming took off 5 bases at V and 0 bases at J, with 5 bases between the two ends. Germline V gene lookup returns CDR1 SGDLS and CDR2 YYNGEE. The CDR3 DNA follows: TGTGCCAGCAGACGGACGAACACCGGGGAGCTGTTTTTT. This codes for CASRRTNTGELFF.

J is TRBJ1-6 and V is TRBV20-1; D call uncertain. Trimming stripped 5 bases from V and 8 bases from J, with 10 bases between. The CDR3 covers 12 residues. Germline CDR1 and CDR2: DFQATT and SNEGSKA (reference sequence). DNA for the CDR3: TGCAGTGCTGGCCGAAGAGATTCACCCCTCCACTTT. It codes for CSAGRRDSPLHF.

This chain connects TRBV5-5 to TRBJ2-3; the match to TRBD2 covers 8 bases. The CDR3 is 15 residues long. The V segment lost 1 base and the J segment 0 bases; nucleotides outside the gene matches: 1. Germline CDR1 is SGHKS and CDR2 is YYEKEE (reference sequence). CDR3 protein: CASSLTSGSTDTQYF. CDR3 sequence (DNA): TGTGCCAGCAGCTTGACTAGCGGTAGCACAGATACGCAGTATTTT.

Many counts were recorded for this clonotype. This chain links TRBV2 with TRBJ2-1, with 10 bases that match TRBD2. From germline, CDR1 is SNHLY and CDR2 FYNNEI. V shed 8 bases, J shed 0 bases, and the junction held 4 bases outside the gene matches. The CDR3 runs to 15 residues. DNA of the CDR3: TGTGCCAGCGGGACTAGCGCAGACTCCTACAATGAGCAGTTCTTC. Protein product: CASGTSADSYNEQFF.

The chain recombines TRBV20-1 with TRBJ1-1; the D is unclear. The germline V gene encodes CDR1 DFQATT and CDR2 SNEGSKA (reference sequence). V was shortened by 0 bases and J by 7 bases, with 15 bases between the two germline ends. The CDR3 runs 14 residues. CDR3: CSARDKRFLNEAFF. The CDR3 DNA is TGCAGTGCTAGAGATAAACGGTTTCTCAATGAAGCTTTCTTT.

V gene TRBV5-1 combines with J gene TRBJ2-3; TRBD1 agrees at 9 bases. The J segment lost 3 bases and the V segment lost 0 bases, leaving 2 bases of the junction unmatched. Germline loops: CDR1 SGHRS, CDR2 YFSETQ. CDR3 length: 15 residues. As DNA, the CDR3 is TGCGCCAGCAGCTTGGAGGGACAGGGAACAGATACGCAGTATTTT. This codes for CASSLEGQGTDTQYF.

The chain couples TRBV29-1 to TRBJ2-5; D not certain. V lost 4 bases, J lost 5 bases, and 17 bases lay in between. CDR3 length equals 14 residues. Germline CDR1 is SQVTM and CDR2 is ANQGSEA. The CDR3 loop reads CSVAVAAPGETQYF. For the CDR3, the DNA is TGCAGCGTTGCGGTAGCCGCCCCCGGGGAGACCCAGTACTTC.

The chain carries TRBV15 and TRBJ1-5; maybe TRBD1 (6 bases). CDR3 length: 15 amino acids. Trimming cost V 3 bases and J 5 bases, with 14 bases left between them. Germline V gene data show CDR1 as LNHNV and CDR2 as YYDKDF (reference sequence). The CDR3 here is CATSRGTGPHQPQHF. In DNA, the CDR3 is TGTGCCACCAGCAGGGGAACAGGGCCACATCAGCCCCAGCATTTT.

This clonotype has only a few counts. The rearrangement links TRBV11-2 to TRBJ1-1, with D possibly TRBD1 on 5 matching bases. Germline CDR1 and CDR2: SGHAT and FQNNGV. The CDR3 runs 16 residues. With 4 bases removed from V and 8 bases from J, the gap between germline ends came to 23 bases. The chain's CDR3 is CASSSSRGTLGGEAFF. The CDR3 coding sequence is TGTGCCAGCAGCTCTTCCCGGGGTACGTTGGGGGGGGAAGCTTTCTTT.

V gene TRBV29-1 combines with J gene TRBJ1-4, with D perhaps TRBD1 (6 bases). V gave up 0 bases and J gave up 7 bases, with 15 bases separating them. Germline values: CDR1 SQVTM, CDR2 ANQGSEA. CDR3 size: 15 residues. CDR3 loop: CSVEDPTGGGEKLFF. DNA of the CDR3: TGCAGCGTTGAAGATCCGACAGGAGGGGGTGAAAAACTGTTTTTT.

This clonotype came up a few times. The rearrangement uses TRBV6-5 and TRBJ1-5, with TRBD1 as a possible D gene (5 bases). V gave up 0 bases and J gave up 1 base, with 7 bases separating them. The CDR3 length is 15 residues. Germline CDR1 and CDR2: MNHEY and SVGAGI. The CDR3 loop is CASSYSRESNQPQHF. The CDR3 DNA follows: TGTGCCAGCAGTTACTCCAGGGAGAGCAATCAGCCCCAGCATTTT.

Points on this clonotype: The junction shows a germline mismatch at one end, possibly a read error. This sequence joins TRBV2 and TRBJ2-5, with TRBD2 matching over 8 bases. The CDR3 is 15 residues long. CDR1 SNHLY and CDR2 FYNNEI come from the germline V gene. The CDR3 DNA reads TGTGCAAGCACGTCCGGGGGGGGGTACCAAGAGACCCAGTACTTC. Residues: CASTSGGGYQETQYF. Variable domain in full (rest from reference TRBV2 and TRBJ2-5): EPEVTQTPSHQVTQMGQEVILRCVPISNHLYFYWYRQILGQKVEFLVSFYNNEISEKSEIFDDQFSVERPDGSNFTLKIRSTKLEDSAMYFCASTSGGGYQETQYFGPGTRLLVL.

This clonotype occurred a few times. The chain is built from TRBV29-1 and TRBJ2-5, with 10 bases fitting TRBD1. The CDR3 has 14 amino acids. V dropped 5 bases and J dropped 4; count of bases not matched to a gene: 7. The germline V gene encodes CDR1 SQVTM and CDR2 ANQGSEA. The CDR3 DNA is TGCAGCGTTAGTGAGACAGGGGGCCTAGAGACCCAGTACTTC. This codes for CSVSETGGLETQYF.

This chain uses TRBV12-3 or TRBV12-4 with TRBJ1-1; D might be TRBD1 (5 bases). Between the trimmed V and J ends, which lost 8 bases and 4 bases, there was a span of 20 bases. The CDR3 extends over 15 amino acids. The CDR3 here is CASLPTGTLSTEAFF. The DNA for the CDR3 is TGTGCCAGCCTTCCAACGGGGACTTTGAGCACTGAAGCTTTCTTT.

The chain uses TRBV25-1 and TRBJ2-5; 9 bases match TRBD1. In germline, CDR1 is MGHDK, CDR2 SYGVNS. This CDR3 is 17 amino acids long. Losses at the gene ends were 1 base for V and 5 bases for J; bases not matched to a gene: 11. CDR3 in amino acids: CASSEWTGARPPETQYF. The CDR3 DNA follows: TGTGCCAGCAGTGAATGGACAGGGGCGCGCCCCCCCGAGACCCAGTACTTC.